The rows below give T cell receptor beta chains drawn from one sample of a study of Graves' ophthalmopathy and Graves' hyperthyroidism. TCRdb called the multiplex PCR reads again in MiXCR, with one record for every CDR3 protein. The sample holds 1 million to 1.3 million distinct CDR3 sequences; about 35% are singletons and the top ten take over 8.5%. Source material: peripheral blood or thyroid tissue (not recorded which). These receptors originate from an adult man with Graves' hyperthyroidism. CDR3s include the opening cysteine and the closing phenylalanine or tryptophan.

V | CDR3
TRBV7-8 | CASSQEWGRVYEQYF
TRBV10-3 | CAISLDRVGSYEKLFF
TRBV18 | CASSLGRTTSNQPQHF
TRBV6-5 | CASSTVVGGAPYEQYF
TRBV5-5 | CASSLRAVGEKLFF
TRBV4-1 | CASSSNSAGTAYGYTF
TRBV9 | CASSGNGMGPGYTF
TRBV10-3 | CAISQGGVRDTEAFF
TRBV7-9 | CASSLGGTGPYEQYF
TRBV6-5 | CASSPVLGQTNYGYTF
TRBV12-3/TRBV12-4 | CASSLRPLIYTF
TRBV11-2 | CASSLHGRRSNTEAFF
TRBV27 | CASSFRTDGNSPLHF
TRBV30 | CAWIRNIAGQGNESPLHF
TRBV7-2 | CASTNGLDRDSILSQHF
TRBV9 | CASSVGLADQETQYF
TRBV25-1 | CASIGGPNVYEQYF
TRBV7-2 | CASSSTDRLSSGNTIYF
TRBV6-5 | CASSSNAVSFATNEKLFF
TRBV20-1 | CSVGRNNSPLHF
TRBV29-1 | CSAPNAPAETQYF
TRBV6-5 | CASMQGAEGSPLHF
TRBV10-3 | CASSGTGRGQETQYF
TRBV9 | CARGGQGDTEAFF
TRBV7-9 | CASAAPGRTSQETQYF
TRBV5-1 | CASSSPGTGKNTEAFF
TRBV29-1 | CSVHAQGNTGELFF
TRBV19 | CASRADKSNQPQHF
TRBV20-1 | CSARVVGGVYEQYF
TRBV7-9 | CASSPAGQAKYF
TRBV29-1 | CSPRTSVYEQYF
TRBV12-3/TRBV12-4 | CASSFRVVETQYF
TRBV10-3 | CAISRTGGGSHGYTF
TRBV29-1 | CSVVKGAETQHF
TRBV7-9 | CASSYTGGGFSPLHF
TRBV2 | CATGGDTTDPRTGELFF
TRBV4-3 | CASSQDKSAHQPQHF
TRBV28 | CASRYSGTSLWDF
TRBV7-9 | CASTRDRVNTGELFF
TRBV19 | CASSSGTGRDQPQHF